The rows below give T cell receptor beta chains drawn from one sample of a study of identical twins. TCRdb called the 5' RACE reads again in MiXCR, with one record for every CDR3 protein. The sample shows over 600,000 distinct CDR3 sequences, around 20% of them seen only once. The sample was also reused in another study, on T cells expressing NK-cell markers.

The source material was PBMCs. These receptor sequences come from a woman aged 18 to 35 in good health. CDR3s leave out the opening cysteine and the closing phenylalanine or tryptophan.

j_gene: TRBJ2-1
v_gene: TRBV20-1
CDR3aa: SARSLDRLVHNEQF

j_gene: TRBJ1-4
v_gene: TRBV6-2/TRBV6-3
CDR3aa: ASSPLGGSSGRKLF

j_gene: TRBJ2-1
v_gene: TRBV12-3/TRBV12-4
CDR3aa: ASSPYSVDEQF

j_gene: TRBJ1-6
v_gene: TRBV18
CDR3aa: ASSPTGVNSPLH

j_gene: TRBJ1-4
v_gene: TRBV20-1
CDR3aa: SAIGWDALF

j_gene: TRBJ2-1
v_gene: TRBV27
CDR3aa: ASRGLAGARKDNEQF

j_gene: TRBJ2-1
v_gene: TRBV2
CDR3aa: ASSLSGGGNYNEQF

j_gene: TRBJ1-1
v_gene: TRBV27
CDR3aa: ASSPGGRVAF

j_gene: TRBJ2-7
v_gene: TRBV3-1
CDR3aa: ASSQSSGTPYEQY

j_gene: TRBJ2-7
v_gene: TRBV29-1
CDR3aa: SVLPSTQTARREQY

j_gene: TRBJ2-4
v_gene: TRBV20-1
CDR3aa: SAPAGGTKNIQY

j_gene: TRBJ2-5
v_gene: TRBV27
CDR3aa: ASREGVLETQY

j_gene: TRBJ1-1
v_gene: TRBV6-5
CDR3aa: ASSYSVRGGTEAF

j_gene: TRBJ2-7
v_gene: TRBV6-5
CDR3aa: ASSWTGDTVEQY

j_gene: TRBJ2-1
v_gene: TRBV7-7
CDR3aa: ASSLAGGPSNEQF

j_gene: TRBJ1-1
v_gene: TRBV19
CDR3aa: ASMSQPNTEAF

j_gene: TRBJ2-2
v_gene: TRBV5-4
CDR3aa: ASSYLSAGSGELF

j_gene: TRBJ2-4
v_gene: TRBV12-3/TRBV12-4
CDR3aa: ASSLASSIQY

j_gene: TRBJ2-7
v_gene: TRBV7-9
CDR3aa: ASSGTPIYEQY

j_gene: TRBJ2-5
v_gene: TRBV20-1
CDR3aa: SARDSGSPETQY

j_gene: TRBJ2-7
v_gene: TRBV29-1
CDR3aa: SVVHDGNRYEQY

j_gene: TRBJ1-1
v_gene: TRBV2
CDR3aa: ASSEEVNTEAF

j_gene: TRBJ2-3
v_gene: TRBV12-3/TRBV12-4
CDR3aa: ASSPLKSTQY

j_gene: TRBJ1-1
v_gene: TRBV10-3
CDR3aa: AISAFGQENTEAF

j_gene: TRBJ2-7
v_gene: TRBV27
CDR3aa: ASSYGRHYEQY

j_gene: TRBJ1-1
v_gene: TRBV29-1
CDR3aa: SGRGADTEAF

j_gene: TRBJ2-3
v_gene: TRBV9
CDR3aa: ASSPRGSGGADTQY

j_gene: TRBJ2-2
v_gene: TRBV7-6
CDR3aa: ASSLRGHNTGELF

j_gene: TRBJ2-7
v_gene: TRBV20-1
CDR3aa: SASGDGGYEQY

j_gene: TRBJ2-7
v_gene: TRBV10-2
CDR3aa: ASTQRSYEQY

j_gene: TRBJ2-2
v_gene: TRBV11-3
CDR3aa: ASSFDRSNTGELF

j_gene: TRBJ2-7
v_gene: TRBV12-3/TRBV12-4
CDR3aa: ASSSDPNYEQY

j_gene: TRBJ1-1
v_gene: TRBV12-3/TRBV12-4
CDR3aa: ASSLQPSPDTEAF

j_gene: TRBJ2-3
v_gene: TRBV11-1
CDR3aa: ASSFGLGGTTDTQY

j_gene: TRBJ2-1
v_gene: TRBV9
CDR3aa: ASSVAGGGTYNEQF

j_gene: TRBJ2-7
v_gene: TRBV11-2
CDR3aa: ASSLGDNDSYEQY

j_gene: TRBJ2-3
v_gene: TRBV4-3
CDR3aa: ASSQAASASTDTQY

j_gene: TRBJ2-7
v_gene: TRBV20-1
CDR3aa: SAPVGGVGSYEQY

j_gene: TRBJ2-7
v_gene: TRBV6-5
CDR3aa: ASSYDGQGTYEQY

j_gene: TRBJ2-7
v_gene: TRBV30
CDR3aa: AWSVGGNTYEQY

j_gene: TRBJ2-5
v_gene: TRBV2
CDR3aa: ARTDQETQY

j_gene: TRBJ1-2
v_gene: TRBV29-1
CDR3aa: SGSGRSYGYT

j_gene: TRBJ1-1
v_gene: TRBV20-1
CDR3aa: SAQGTGFEAF

j_gene: TRBJ1-2
v_gene: TRBV11-2
CDR3aa: ASSLGTDSNYGYT